These T cell receptor beta chains were read from a single sample in a study of blood T cell repertoires in COVID-19. Sequencing was performed with immunoSEQ multiplex PCR; in TCRdb, only in-frame clones are kept and a portion is missing. The data show roughly 380,000 clones, roughly 87% seen once. The sample consisted of peripheral blood. Receptor source: a woman aged 55-69 years with COVID-19, enrolled during active disease. The CDR3 runs from the conserved cysteine through the conserved F or W. A D gene is named only where the DNA matches it firmly. Some rows have no size entry. The others give once, few or many, or a class for an expanded clone.

v_gene	abundance	d_gene	j_gene	CDR3nt	CDR3aa
TRBV28	.	TRBD1	TRBJ1-4	TGTGCCAGCAGTTCGGACAGGAGAAAACTGTTTTTT	CASSSDRRKLFF
TRBV27	.	.	TRBJ2-1	TGTGCCAGCACGGCGGGGAGCTCCTACAATGAGCAGTTCTTC	CASTAGSSYNEQFF
TRBV7-8	once	.	TRBJ2-7	TGTGCCAGCAGCTTTTCCATTGCCAGGGCCTCTTTAACCTACGAGCAGTACTTC	CASSFSIARASLTYEQYF
TRBV20-1	.	.	TRBJ1-5	TGCAGTGCTAGTAGGACTGCAGGGGCCAATCAGCCCCAGCATTTT	CSASRTAGANQPQHF
TRBV4-1	once	.	TRBJ1-3	TGCGCCAGCAGCCACGCTAAGCGGGGACCTGGAAACACCATATATTTT	CASSHAKRGPGNTIYF
TRBV20-1	.	.	TRBJ2-1	TGCAGTGCTTTCCGGGACAAGGAGTTCTTC	CSAFRDKEFF
TRBV27	.	TRBD1	TRBJ2-7	TGTGCCAGCAGTTTAGAGGGACAGACGTCCTACGAGCAGTACTTC	CASSLEGQTSYEQYF
TRBV11-2	.	.	TRBJ2-5	TGTGCCAGCAGCTTAGTGGTGGGGCAAGGGGAGACCCAGTACTTC	CASSLVVGQGETQYF
TRBV2	.	TRBD1	TRBJ2-7	TGTGCCAGCAGGAAGGGGACAGGGTGGAGGCAGTACTTC	CASRKGTGWRQYF
TRBV10-2	once	TRBD1	TRBJ1-5	TGCGCCAGCAGTGGGGCCCCAGGGGGACAGCCCCAGCATTTT	CASSGAPGGQPQHF
TRBV28	.	TRBD1	TRBJ2-1	TGTGCCAGCAGGGACAGGGTATACAATGAGCAGTTCTTC	CASRDRVYNEQFF
TRBV19	.	.	TRBJ1-6	TGTGCCAGTAGGGGCCTGGAATCTAATTCACCCCTCCACTTT	CASRGLESNSPLHF
TRBV13	.	.	TRBJ2-3	TGTGCCAGCAGCTTTGGACGGACTAGCACAGATACGCAGTATTTT	CASSFGRTSTDTQYF
TRBV7-2	.	TRBD1	TRBJ2-7	TGTGCCAGCACCAAGACAGGGGCCTACGAGCAGTACTTC	CASTKTGAYEQYF
TRBV28	.	TRBD1	TRBJ1-5	TGTGCCAGCGGGACAGGGGGCCAGCCCCAGCATTTT	CASGTGGQPQHF
TRBV7-9	.	TRBD1	TRBJ1-1	TGTGCCAGCAGCTCATCACAAACAGGGGGCCGTACCATATTT	CASSSSQTGGRTIF
TRBV6-5	.	.	TRBJ2-3	TGTGCCAGCAGTTACTCAGGAGGGAAGGGATCAGATACGCAGTATTTT	CASSYSGGKGSDTQYF
TRBV12-3/TRBV12-4	.	.	TRBJ1-2	TGTGCCAGCAGTTTAACGGTAGATGGCTACACCTTC	CASSLTVDGYTF
TRBV28	.	.	TRBJ1-2	TGTGCCAGCAGGGACAGAACCTACTATGGCTACACCTTC	CASRDRTYYGYTF
TRBV6-6	.	.	TRBJ1-1	TGTGCCAGCAGTTACCCCGCCGGGGTGAACACTGAAGCTTTCTTT	CASSYPAGVNTEAFF
TRBV20-1	.	.	TRBJ2-5	TGCAGTGCTAGTAGCGGTGGGCAAGAGACCCAGTACTTC	CSASSGGQETQYF
TRBV6-1	.	TRBD1	TRBJ1-1	TGTGCCAGCAGTGACAGGGGGATTGGCACTGAAGCTTTCTTT	CASSDRGIGTEAFF
TRBV7-9	once	TRBD1	TRBJ2-7	TGTGCCAGCAGCTTAGGATCAGGGGGACAGGGGGCCTACGAGCAGTACTTC	CASSLGSGGQGAYEQYF
TRBV9	.	.	TRBJ2-2	TGTGCCAGCAGCGTAGGGACACTCGGGACCGGGGAGCTGTTTTTT	CASSVGTLGTGELFF
TRBV29-1	.	.	TRBJ1-6	TGCAGCGCTAGGGACACCTCGTCGGGTAATTCACCCCTCCACTTT	CSARDTSSGNSPLHF
TRBV6-5	.	.	TRBJ1-5	TGTGCCAGCAGTTTTGGGCCCAATCAGCCCCAGCATTTT	CASSFGPNQPQHF
TRBV29-1	few	.	TRBJ1-2	TGCAGCGTACCCTTCGGGGGTATCGGAAGCTATGGCTACACCTTC	CSVPFGGIGSYGYTF
TRBV9	.	.	TRBJ2-7	TGTGCCAGCAGCACGGACAGCCTAGACCTTGAGCAGTACTTC	CASSTDSLDLEQYF
TRBV5-1	.	TRBD1	TRBJ2-7	TGCGCCAGCAGGGGTTATTACGGGACAGGAGCTAGCTCCTACGAGCAGTACTTC	CASRGYYGTGASSYEQYF
TRBV6-5	.	.	TRBJ1-1	TGTGCAACCACCTCGAGGTCTCGCACTGAAGCTTTCTTT	CATTSRSRTEAFF
TRBV30	.	.	TRBJ2-1	TGTGCCTGGAGTGATACAGGGTACAATGAGCAGTTCTTC	CAWSDTGYNEQFF
TRBV20-1	.	.	TRBJ1-1	TGCAGTGCTAGTAATCAGGGGAACACTGAAGCTTTCTTT	CSASNQGNTEAFF
TRBV7-8	.	.	TRBJ1-5	TGTGCCAGCAGCGCGCGGGGTAATCAGCCCCAGCATTTT	CASSARGNQPQHF
TRBV18	.	TRBD1	TRBJ1-1	TGTGCCAGCTCCGCGGGACAGGGGGCGTTGGTTGGAATGACTGAAGCTTTCTTT	CASSAGQGALVGMTEAFF
TRBV28	.	.	TRBJ1-2	TGTGCCAGCACAGGTGCAGGGTGGAATGGCTACACCTTC	CASTGAGWNGYTF
TRBV24-1	.	.	TRBJ1-5	TGTGCCACCAGTGGTAATAGCAATCAGCCCCAGCATTTT	CATSGNSNQPQHF
TRBV19	.	.	TRBJ1-1	TGTGCCACCACAAGGAGAGGGGACCAAGGACAGCGAGCTTTCTTT	CATTRRGDQGQRAFF
TRBV5-1	.	.	TRBJ2-5	TGCGCCAGCAGCTTGAATTCGGTCGGGGAGACCCAGTACTTC	CASSLNSVGETQYF
TRBV7-9	.	.	TRBJ1-3	TGTGCCAGCAGCTTAGCCCACGCGGCCTCTGGAAACACCATATATTTT	CASSLAHAASGNTIYF
TRBV12-3/TRBV12-4	.	.	TRBJ1-6	TGTGCCAGCAACAGGGCGATTAATTCACCCCTCCACTTT	CASNRAINSPLHF
TRBV7-8	.	TRBD1	TRBJ2-7	TGTGCCAGCAGCTTAGGTTATAGGGGGCGTCCGATGGGTGAGCAGTACTTC	CASSLGYRGRPMGEQYF
TRBV9	.	.	TRBJ2-1	TGTGCCAGCAGCAAAGGGGTGAGCTCCTACAATGAGCAGTTCTTC	CASSKGVSSYNEQFF
TRBV11-2	.	TRBD2	TRBJ2-5	TGTGCCAGCAGCTTAGCGCTAGCGGGGCCACAAGAGACCCAGTACTTC	CASSLALAGPQETQYF
TRBV28	once	TRBD2	TRBJ2-5	TGTGCCAGCAGTTCGACGGGGGGAAAAGAGACCCAGTACTTC	CASSSTGGKETQYF
TRBV10-3	few	.	TRBJ2-3	TGTGCCATCAGTGATAGCGGGACAGGCACAGATACGCAGTATTTT	CAISDSGTGTDTQYF
TRBV5-1	.	.	TRBJ1-5	TGCGCCAGCAGCTTAGACGGGAGTTGGGGACAGCCCCAGCATTTT	CASSLDGSWGQPQHF
TRBV10-3	.	TRBD1	TRBJ1-5	TGTGCCATCAGTGAACGGGACAGGGGGCTGGATCAGCCCCAGCATTTT	CAISERDRGLDQPQHF
TRBV5-1	.	.	TRBJ1-2	TGCGCCAGCAGCAAGGCAGGGCAAAACTATGGCTACACCTTC	CASSKAGQNYGYTF
TRBV5-5	.	.	TRBJ1-3	TGTGCCAGCAGCTCCACAGGCTCTGGAAACACCATATATTTT	CASSSTGSGNTIYF
TRBV5-1	.	TRBD2	TRBJ2-3	TGCGCCAGCAGCCCCGTGCGGGGGGCCGCAACAGATACGCAGTATTTT	CASSPVRGAATDTQYF
TRBV3-1/TRBV3-2	.	TRBD1	TRBJ1-2	TGTGCCAGCAGCCACCAGGGGGCGTTTGGCTACACCTTC	CASSHQGAFGYTF
TRBV4-2	.	.	TRBJ1-3	TGTGCCAGCAGCCAAGATCAGGGAACTGGAAACACCATATATTTT	CASSQDQGTGNTIYF
TRBV2	.	TRBD1	TRBJ2-2	TGTGCCAGCAGCCCCGGGACAGGGGGGTTAACCGGGGAGCTGTTTTTT	CASSPGTGGLTGELFF
TRBV19	.	.	TRBJ1-2	TGTGCCAGCGCTCCGTGGGGGGTGGCTAACTATGGCTACACCTTC	CASAPWGVANYGYTF
TRBV3-1/TRBV3-2	.	.	TRBJ1-2	TGTGCCAGCAGCCTGCCAGGAAGTTTGTATGGCTACACCTTC	CASSLPGSLYGYTF
TRBV2	.	TRBD2	TRBJ2-3	TGTGCCAGCAGTGAACTAGCGGGCACAGATACGCAGTATTTT	CASSELAGTDTQYF
TRBV3-1/TRBV3-2	.	TRBD1	TRBJ1-6	TGTGCCAGCAGCCAAGTACAGGGGTTTGGACCCCTCCACTTT	CASSQVQGFGPLHF
TRBV6-1	once	TRBD2	TRBJ2-3	TGTGCCAGCAGTGAAGGCTGGGGGGGAAGTAGGACAGATACGCAGTATTTT	CASSEGWGGSRTDTQYF
TRBV6-5	.	TRBD1	TRBJ2-7	TGTGCCAGCAGAGGGACAGAGGTACGAAAGCAGTACTTC	CASRGTEVRKQYF
TRBV5-1	few	.	TRBJ1-5	TGCGCCAGCAGCTTGGGGGTCAGGGTCCAAGGTCAGCCCCAGCATTTT	CASSLGVRVQGQPQHF